The T cell receptor beta chain described here comes from a study of neoadjuvant anti-PD-1 for oral cavity cancer. Concerning this clone itself: Its antigen is still unknown.

Libraries were prepared by immunoSEQ multiplex PCR; TCRdb keeps only in-frame clonotypes and omits some of them. The sample lists around 60,000 clones; approximately 79% were seen once. Findings and caveats of the study: Treg/Th17 ratio rose with pretreatment blood and fell with post-treatment tumor TCRbeta clonality. Non-responders to neoadjuvant nivolumab had significantly more clonal PBMC T cells than responders.

The input for sequencing was PBMCs, taken before nivolumab (anti-PD-1) treatment. This receptor was identified in a person aged 35-79 years with oral cavity squamous cell carcinoma.

CDR3 DNA sequence: TGCGCCAGCAGCCAAGACCGCGACGGCTACAATGAGCAGTTCTTC. Translating gives CASSQDRDGYNEQFF. This sequence joins TRBV4-1 and TRBJ2-1; D gene uncertain. The CDR3 loop spans 15 amino acids. Trimming stripped 0 bases from V and 3 bases from J, with 9 bases between. Germline loops: CDR1 MGHRA, CDR2 YSYEKL.